The 20 T cell receptor beta chains reported below all come from one sample, sequenced in a study of cytomegalovirus exposure and HLA in healthy donors. The PCR employed 60 Vbeta primers together with 13 Jbeta primers. The protocol was immunoSEQ multiplex PCR, while the TCRdb copy is restricted to in-frame clones and leaves out a portion. There are approximately 190,000 clones in the sample; around 80% occur only once, and more than 1.5% lies in the top ten. The material sequenced was PBMCs. The receptors were sampled from a man between 35 and 55 years old in good health and CMV-seropositive.

This chain joins TRBV5-1 and TRBJ2-7; 7 bases are shared with TRBD1. Germline CDR1 SGHRS, CDR2 YFSETQ. CDR3 length: 17 amino acids. Germline trimming cut 2 bases from V and 4 bases from J; bases unmatched to any gene: 15. CDR3 amino acids: CASSLGQDPKKGYEQYF. In DNA, the CDR3 is TGCGCCAGCAGCTTAGGACAGGACCCTAAAAAAGGTTACGAGCAGTACTTC. The full variable domain, its missing parts supplied by reference TRBV5-1 and TRBJ2-7, is KAGVTQTPRYLIKTRGQQVTLSCSPISGHRSVSWYQQTPGQGLQFLFEYFSETQRNKGNFPGRFSGRQFSNSRSEMNVSTLELGDSALYLCASSLGQDPKKGYEQYFGPGTRLTVT.

V is TRBV5-5 and J is TRBJ2-7, with 7 bases lining up with TRBD1. Germline values: CDR1 SGHKS, CDR2 YYEKEE (reference sequence). V lost 3 bases and J lost 3; bases outside the gene matches: 3. The CDR3 is 13 amino acids. The CDR3 DNA sequence: TGTGCCAGCAGCTGGGACAGATACTACGAGCAGTACTTC. This codes for CASSWDRYYEQYF.

This chain connects TRBV5-1 to TRBJ1-1, with TRBD1 matching 7 bases. Germline CDR1 reads SGHRS; CDR2 reads YFSETQ. There are 15 residues in the CDR3. Trimming took 0 bases from V and 1 from J; bases not matched to a gene: 3. This CDR3 is CASSLEDRANTEAFF. CDR3 bases: TGCGCCAGCAGCTTGGAAGACAGGGCGAACACTGAAGCTTTCTTT. Using reference TRBV5-1 and TRBJ1-1 for the parts outside the CDR3, the full variable domain is KAGVTQTPRYLIKTRGQQVTLSCSPISGHRSVSWYQQTPGQGLQFLFEYFSETQRNKGNFPGRFSGRQFSNSRSEMNVSTLELGDSALYLCASSLEDRANTEAFFGQGTRLTVV.

This clone was counted a single time. The chain has TRBV5-8 and TRBJ2-7; 8 nucleotides agree with TRBD1. The V gene's germline CDR1 is SGHTS and CDR2 YDEGEE. The ends lost 6 bases at V and 7 bases at J; junction bases unmatched: 15. This CDR3 has 15 amino acids. The CDR3 DNA reads TGTGCCAGCAACAAGGGACAGGTGAACGTGGAGGAGCAGTACTTC. Translated: CASNKGQVNVEEQYF.

The chain has TRBV5-4 and TRBJ1-2; TRBD1 agrees at 8 bases. Trimming took 4 bases from V and 8 from J; bases not matched to a gene: 7. Germline CDR1 reads SGHNT; CDR2 reads YYREEE (reference sequence). There are 13 residues in the CDR3. The CDR3 loop reads CASSPDRGDGYTF. Here the CDR3 DNA reads TGTGCCAGCAGCCCCGACAGGGGAGACGGCTACACCTTC.

The V gene is TRBV13, the J gene TRBJ2-5, with 9 bases identical to TRBD1. The J call may be mistaken, given a closer DNA end match to TRBJ2-7. The CDR3 is 14 amino acids. Germline V lookup: CDR1 PRHDT, CDR2 FYEKMQ (reference sequence). The CDR3 DNA is TGTGCCAGCAGCGAAGGGGACAGGGCCTACGAGCAGTACTTC. Its protein product is CASSEGDRAYEQYF.

The CDR3 region has the DNA TGTGCCAGCAGCACCTCCGGGCAGGGAGAGACCCAGTACTTC. As protein: CASSTSGQGETQYF. The rearrangement uses TRBV9 and TRBJ2-5; tentative D call: TRBD1 (5 bases). Germline V lookup: CDR1 SGDLS, CDR2 YYNGEE. This CDR3 is built from 14 residues. Trimming took off 4 bases at V and 4 bases at J, with 14 bases between the two ends.

This sequence joins TRBV6-5 and TRBJ2-3; 8 bases are a match to TRBD1. Germline V gives CDR1 MNHEY, CDR2 SVGAGI. CDR3 length: 13 amino acids. The trim removed 8 bases at V and 0 bases at J, leaving 1 base unmatched. CDR3 nucleotide sequence: TGTGCCAGCGGACAGGGAAGCACAGATACGCAGTATTTT. Its translation is CASGQGSTDTQYF.

The chain couples TRBV30 to TRBJ1-6; D remains ambiguous. Trimming cost V 2 bases and J 10 bases, with 6 bases left between them. CDR3 length: 11 amino acids. The germline V gene has CDR1 GTSNPN and CDR2 SVGIG (reference sequence). CDR3 loop: CAWSSGSPLHF. The CDR3 region has the DNA TGTGCCTGGAGTAGCGGCTCACCCCTCCACTTT.

This clone appeared a few times. This chain links TRBV6-5 with TRBJ1-2; 8 bases are a match to TRBD1. CDR3 length equals 13 residues. Germline V gene lookup returns CDR1 MNHEY and CDR2 SVGAGI. Trimming cost V 6 bases and J 2 bases; bases outside gene matches: 2. CDR3 nucleotides: TGTGCCAGCAGCCGGACAGGGAACTATGGCTACACCTTC. Encoded protein: CASSRTGNYGYTF.

The chain carries TRBV25-1 and TRBJ1-2; D is unresolved. Per germline, CDR1 MGHDK and CDR2 SYGVNS. V lost 8 bases and J lost 2, with 9 bases in between. The CDR3 consists of 12 residues. CDR3 nucleotide sequence: TGTGCCAGCGGGCGGGGAAACTATGGCTACACCTTC. Its protein is CASGRGNYGYTF.

The rearrangement links TRBV7-3 to TRBJ2-1; TRBD1 aligns across 9 bases. CDR1 and CDR2 (germline): SGHTA, FQGTGA. V trimming: 4 bases; J trimming: 6 bases; junction bases outside the gene matches: 7. This CDR3 is built from 15 residues. The CDR3 DNA sequence: TGTGCCAGCAGCTCCAAGGGACAGGGCAGCAATGAGCAGTTCTTC. It is translated as CASSSKGQGSNEQFF.

This clone was picked up one time. This chain connects TRBV2 to TRBJ2-7, with D perhaps TRBD2 (5 bases). The V end lost 3 bases, the J end lost 0 bases, and 12 bases lay between the germline ends. From germline, CDR1 is SNHLY and CDR2 FYNNEI. CDR3 length: 15 residues. The CDR3 loop reads CASSEERNYSYEQYF. As DNA, the CDR3 is TGTGCCAGCAGTGAGGAGCGGAACTACTCCTACGAGCAGTACTTC.

V is TRBV7-6 and J is TRBJ2-7, with TRBD2 matching 7 bases. From germline, CDR1 is SGHVS and CDR2 FNYEAQ. Germline trimming cut 0 bases from V and 0 bases from J; bases unmatched to any gene: 8. CDR3 size: 17 residues. CDR3 sequence: CASSLAAGRGSSYEQYF. The CDR3 region has the DNA TGTGCCAGCAGCTTAGCTGCGGGCCGCGGGAGCTCCTACGAGCAGTACTTC.

This clone has only a few counts. V and J are TRBV7-3 and TRBJ2-2, with TRBD2 matching over 13 bases. The CDR3 extends over 21 amino acids. V dropped 3 bases and J dropped 1; count of bases not matched to a gene: 14. Germline lookup yields CDR1 SGHTA and CDR2 FQGTGA. The CDR3 DNA is TGTGCCAGCAGCTTGAGGGCAGAGGGACTAGCGGGATTTATGAACACCGGGGAGCTGTTTTTT. Translating it yields CASSLRAEGLAGFMNTGELFF.

The chain couples TRBV19 to TRBJ1-1; a possible D gene is TRBD1 (5 bases). Per germline, CDR1 LNHDA and CDR2 SQIVND (reference sequence). V shed 4 bases and J shed 7 bases, with 16 bases lying between them. The CDR3 covers 14 residues. This chain's CDR3 is CASSTAGRGVEAFF. The CDR3 bases are TGTGCCAGTAGTACAGCGGGGAGGGGCGTTGAAGCTTTCTTT.

The V gene is TRBV7-9, the J gene TRBJ2-5; 10 nucleotides align to TRBD2. V lost 3 bases to trimming and J lost 4 bases; unmatched junction nucleotides: 8. CDR1 and CDR2 (germline): SEHNR, FQNEAQ (reference sequence). The CDR3 extends over 16 amino acids. CDR3 residues: CASSFQGLADTETQYF. The CDR3 DNA follows: TGTGCCAGCAGCTTCCAAGGACTAGCGGATACAGAGACCCAGTACTTC. The whole variable domain, filled in from reference TRBV7-9 and TRBJ2-5, reads DTGVSQNPRHKITKRGQNVTFRCDPISEHNRLYWYRQTLGQGPEFLTYFQNEAQLEKSRLLSDRFSAERPKGSFSTLEIQRTEQGDSAMYLCASSFQGLADTETQYFGPGTRLLVL.

The V and J genes are TRBV25-1 and TRBJ2-3; 10 bases line up with TRBD2. The V segment lost 4 bases and the J segment 5 bases; nucleotides outside the gene matches: 12. Germline loops: CDR1 MGHDK, CDR2 SYGVNS. This CDR3 comprises 17 residues. The CDR3 DNA is TGTGCCAGCAGTGCCCAACATCTAGCGGGAGCTCGAGATACGCAGTATTTT. Translating it yields CASSAQHLAGARDTQYF.

Only one count was recorded for this clone. DNA of the CDR3: TGTGCCAGCAGGCCCTCAGGAAGGGGCCACGAGCAGTACTTC. Its translation is CASRPSGRGHEQYF. This chain uses TRBV6-5 with TRBJ2-7, with D maybe TRBD1 (5 bases). This CDR3 contains 14 residues. The germline CDR1 and CDR2 sequences are MNHEY and SVGAGI. Trimming took off 6 bases at V and 5 bases at J, with 17 bases between the two ends.

The rearrangement joins TRBV27 to TRBJ1-2; possibly TRBD1 for D (6 bases). Germline values: CDR1 MNHEY, CDR2 SMNVEV (reference sequence). V lost 6 bases and J lost 0, with 14 bases in between. The CDR3 extends over 15 amino acids. The CDR3, as DNA: TGTGCCAGCAGCTTAAGGGAGGGGGCTAACTATGGCTACACCTTC. Amino acids: CASSLREGANYGYTF.